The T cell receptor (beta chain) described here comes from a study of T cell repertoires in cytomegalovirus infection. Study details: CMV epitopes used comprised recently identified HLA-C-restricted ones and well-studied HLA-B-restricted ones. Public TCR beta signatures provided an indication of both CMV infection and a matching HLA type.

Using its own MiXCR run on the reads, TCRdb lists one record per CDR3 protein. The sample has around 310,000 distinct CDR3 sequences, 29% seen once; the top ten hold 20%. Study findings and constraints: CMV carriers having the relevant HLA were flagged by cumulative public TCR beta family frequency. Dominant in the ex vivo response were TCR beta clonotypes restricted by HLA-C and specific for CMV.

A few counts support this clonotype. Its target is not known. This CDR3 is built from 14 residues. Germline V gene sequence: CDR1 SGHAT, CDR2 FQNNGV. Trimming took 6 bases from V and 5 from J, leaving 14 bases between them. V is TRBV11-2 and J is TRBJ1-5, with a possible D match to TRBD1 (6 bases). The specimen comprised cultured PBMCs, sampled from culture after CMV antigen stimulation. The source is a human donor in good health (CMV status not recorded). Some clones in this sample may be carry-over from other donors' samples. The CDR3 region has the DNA TGTGCCAGCAGTGAACAGGGATTTTATCAGCCCCAGCATTTT. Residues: CASSEQGFYQPQHF.